This entry lists 10 T cell receptor beta chains sequenced from one sample in a study of shared clonotypes between healthy human individuals. Clones were read by immunoSEQ multiplex PCR, and TCRdb kept only the in-frame ones, dropping some. Among around 240,000 clones, 60% to 80% were seen once, and the ten largest hold roughly 10%. Source material: memory CD4+ T cells sorted from blood. Subset: CD45RA-negative fraction. The receptors stem from a young man in good health.

J is TRBJ2-7 and V is TRBV7-2; 8 bases align to TRBD1. The CDR3 sequence is 18 residues long. CDR1 and CDR2 from the germline V gene are SGHTA and FQGNSA. V shed 6 bases and J 1 base; nucleotides not matched to a gene: 17. CDR3 nucleotides: TGTGCCAGCAGAGATAGAGGGAGAAGGACAGGGTCGTCCTACGAGCAGTACTTC. Translated: CASRDRGRRTGSSYEQYF.

The rearrangement links TRBV12-5 to TRBJ2-2; D is unclear. The germline V gene has CDR1 LGHNT and CDR2 FRNRAP. V was pared by 6 bases and J by 6 bases, with 11 bases between. The length of the CDR3 is 13 residues. The CDR3 sequence: CASGVGVAGELFF. DNA for the CDR3: TGTGCTAGTGGGGTAGGAGTGGCCGGGGAGCTGTTTTTT.

The rearrangement joins TRBV5-1 to TRBJ2-7, with a possible D match to TRBD2 (6 bases). Germline CDR1 reads SGHRS; CDR2 reads YFSETQ. Trimming shortened V by 7 bases and J by 7 bases, and 21 bases separated the two germline ends. This CDR3 is built from 14 residues. The CDR3: CASRVAEAHREQYF. The CDR3 bases are TGCGCCAGCCGAGTAGCGGAGGCCCATCGGGAGCAGTACTTC.

The chain couples TRBV14 to TRBJ2-5, with unresolved D. V was clipped by 5 bases and J by 5 bases, with 12 bases between them. The CDR3 is made up of 13 amino acids. Germline CDR1 reads SGHDN; CDR2 reads FVKESK. The CDR3 nucleotides are TGTGCCAGCAGCTCCTTAGTGGAGGAGACCCAGTACTTC. Its protein is CASSSLVEETQYF.

The chain has TRBV5-1 and TRBJ2-1, with a tentative D call TRBD1 (5 bases). The germline CDR1 and CDR2 sequences are SGHRS and YFSETQ. V gave up 0 bases and J gave up 6 bases, with 10 bases separating them. CDR3 length: 14 amino acids. CDR3 DNA: TGCGCCAGCAGCTTGGCCCAGGGTTTCAATGAGCAGTTCTTC. Its translation is CASSLAQGFNEQFF.

This clone appeared a single time. The V and J genes are TRBV2 and TRBJ1-1, with D possibly being TRBD1 (6 bases). The germline V gene has CDR1 SNHLY and CDR2 FYNNEI. V was clipped by 6 bases and J by 3 bases, with 23 bases between them. The CDR3 extends over 17 amino acids. Written as DNA, the CDR3 is TGTGCCAGCAGGGGACAAGGCGAGGGGGTTGGTTACACTGAAGCTTTCTTT. Amino acid sequence: CASRGQGEGVGYTEAFF.

This clone was recorded only once. This rearrangement joins TRBV11-2 to TRBJ2-1; perhaps TRBD2 as D (5 bases). The CDR3 has 15 amino acids. The ends were cut back, 4 bases at V and 0 bases at J, with 10 bases in the middle. CDR1 is SGHAT, CDR2 FQNNGV, per germline. The CDR3 bases are TGTGCCAGCAGCTACCAGCGGAGCTCCTACAATGAGCAGTTCTTC. It translates to CASSYQRSSYNEQFF.

The J gene is TRBJ2-7, the V gene TRBV5-6; perhaps D is TRBD1 or TRBD2 (5 bases each). The CDR3 has 15 amino acids. Germline V gene lookup returns CDR1 SGHDT and CDR2 YYEEEE. V lost 4 bases to trimming and J lost 0 bases, with 14 bases between them. The CDR3 loop reads CASSPGPLSSYEQYF. The CDR3 DNA reads TGTGCCAGCAGCCCGGGACCGCTCAGCTCCTACGAGCAGTACTTC.

The CDR3 spells CASPPHYDREPYNEQFF. The CDR3 DNA reads as TGTGCCAGCCCGCCACATTACGACAGGGAACCCTACAATGAGCAGTTCTTC. This chain links TRBV21-1 with TRBJ2-1; the D call in the table, TRBD1, was not verified against the DNA. TRBV21-1 is a recognized pseudogene. The CDR3 extends over 17 amino acids.

This clone was seen once. The same CDR3 also results from other DNA sequences found in this sample. This chain links TRBV5-1 with TRBJ2-1; the D gene is possibly TRBD2 (5 bases). This CDR3 is 14 amino acids long. The germline V gene has CDR1 SGHRS and CDR2 YFSETQ. Trimming took off 2 bases at V and 0 bases at J, with 6 bases between the two ends. CDR3 in amino acids: CASSFAGSYNEQFF. CDR3 bases: TGCGCCAGCAGCTTCGCGGGCTCCTACAATGAGCAGTTCTTC.